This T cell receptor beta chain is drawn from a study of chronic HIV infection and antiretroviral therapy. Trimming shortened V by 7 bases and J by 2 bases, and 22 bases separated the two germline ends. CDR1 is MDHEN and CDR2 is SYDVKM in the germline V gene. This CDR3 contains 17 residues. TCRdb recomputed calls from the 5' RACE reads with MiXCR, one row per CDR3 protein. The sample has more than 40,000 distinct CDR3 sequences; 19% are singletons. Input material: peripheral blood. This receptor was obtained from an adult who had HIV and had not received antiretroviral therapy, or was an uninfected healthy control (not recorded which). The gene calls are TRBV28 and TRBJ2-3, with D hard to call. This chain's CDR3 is CASTKVRPPSSTDTQYF. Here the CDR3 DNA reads TGTGCCAGCACCAAAGTTCGGCCGCCGTCCTCCACAGATACGCAGTATTTT.